The following is a T cell receptor beta chain sequence with its context. Other DNA sequences within the sample encode an identical CDR3. This sample was included in a study of blood T cell repertoires in COVID-19. Study summary: Some COVID-19 samples were acute and others convalescent; all came from the United States, Italy and Spain.

The CDR3 has 15 residues. V was trimmed by 0 bases and J by 4 bases, leaving 13 bases between them. Germline CDR1 SGDLS, CDR2 YYNGEE. Authors' data handling: Amplified reference gene primers provided the basis for estimating nucleated cell counts. Measured with immunoSEQ multiplex PCR; TCRdb has only the in-frame clones, and not every one. V and J calls and clone size follow that table, whereas D and trimming were derived from the DNA. Of 250,000 to 300,000 clones in the sample, approximately 90% were seen once. Input material: peripheral blood. The source is a woman aged 25 to 39 with active or convalescent COVID-19. This chain uses TRBV9 with TRBJ1-2, with D hard to call. CDR3 nucleotides: TGTGCCAGCAGCGTAGATCCAGGAGGCAGCTATGGCTACACCTTC. Protein sequence: CASSVDPGGSYGYTF.